The 12 T cell receptor beta chains below come from one sample, sequenced in a study of blood T cell repertoires in COVID-19. Clones were read by immunoSEQ multiplex PCR, and TCRdb kept only the in-frame ones, dropping some. The table has approximately 290,000 clones, almost 90% seen once; the top ten hold approximately 4%. Sequenced: PBMCs or T cells enriched from blood (not recorded which). These receptors were collected from a woman between 18 and 29 years old with acute COVID-19.

V and J are TRBV7-8 and TRBJ2-1; 7 nucleotides match TRBD1. J lost 9 bases, V lost 7 bases, and 12 bases had no gene match. Looked up from germline, CDR1 is SGHVS and CDR2 is FQNEAQ. The CDR3 has 14 residues. CDR3 amino acids: CASTPGSGGGEQFF. The DNA of the CDR3 is TGTGCCAGCACCCCAGGGTCAGGGGGTGGTGAGCAGTTCTTC.

This clone was detected only a few times. CDR3 DNA: TGTGCCAGCAGCGTAGCTGGGGGAACTAGCGGGAGCCAAGAGACCCAGTACTTC. Amino acids: CASSVAGGTSGSQETQYF. The V and J genes are TRBV9 and TRBJ2-5; 11 bases align to TRBD2. Germline CDR1 SGDLS, CDR2 YYNGEE. V dropped 0 bases and J dropped 1; count of bases not matched to a gene: 8. CDR3 length: 18 amino acids.

The chain combines TRBV28 with TRBJ1-2; a weak D match, TRBD1 (6 bases). Germline assignment: CDR1 MDHEN and CDR2 SYDVKM. This CDR3 contains 16 residues. V lost 3 bases and J lost 3, with 17 bases in between. The CDR3, as DNA: TGTGCCAGCAGTTTCGCGCCCGACAGGAGTTACTATGGCTACACCTTC. Encoded protein: CASSFAPDRSYYGYTF.

The V gene is TRBV5-4, the J gene TRBJ2-1; 10 bases are shared with TRBD2. Germline lookup yields CDR1 SGHNT and CDR2 YYREEE (reference sequence). This CDR3 has 15 amino acids. Trimming removed 0 bases from V and 5 bases from J; junction bases left unmatched: 2. This chain's CDR3 is CASSLALAGNNEQFF. The CDR3 nucleotides read TGTGCCAGCAGCTTGGCACTAGCGGGGAACAATGAGCAGTTCTTC.

The chain uses TRBV30 and TRBJ1-2; D ambiguous. V lost 4 bases and J lost 6, with 12 bases in between. The CDR3 runs to 12 residues. Germline V gene sequence: CDR1 GTSNPN, CDR2 SVGIG (reference sequence). This CDR3 reads CAWTIENDGYTF. DNA for the CDR3: TGTGCCTGGACCATAGAGAATGATGGCTACACCTTC. Complete variable domain (other parts from reference TRBV30 and TRBJ1-2): SQTIHQWPATLVQPVGSPLSLECTVEGTSNPNLYWYRQAAGRGLQLLFYSVGIGQISSEVPQNLSASRPQDRQFILSSKKLLLSDSGFYLCAWTIENDGYTFGSGTRLTVV.

The chain couples TRBV5-1 to TRBJ2-1; the match to TRBD1 covers 7 bases. CDR3 length equals 15 residues. Germline-derived CDR1 and CDR2 are SGHRS and YFSETQ. J lost 5 bases, V lost 2 bases, and 7 bases had no gene match. In DNA form, the CDR3 reads TGCGCCAGCAGCTTTAAAGGGGGCAGCAACAATGAGCAGTTCTTC. Translated: CASSFKGGSNNEQFF.

The chain combines TRBV5-5 with TRBJ1-2; D uncertain. The CDR3 runs to 13 residues. Trimming took off 4 bases at V and 4 bases at J, with 11 bases between the two ends. Germline V gene sequence: CDR1 SGHKS, CDR2 YYEKEE (reference sequence). CDR3 sequence: CASSPLVGYGYTF. In DNA, the CDR3 is TGTGCCAGCAGCCCCCTAGTGGGCTATGGCTACACCTTC.

As regards this clone: Other DNA sequences in the same sample also yield this CDR3. The chain links TRBV27 to TRBJ1-1; D is unclear. The CDR3 has 12 residues. Between the trimmed V and J ends, which lost 2 bases and 8 bases, there was a span of 9 bases. Germline V gene data show CDR1 as MNHEY and CDR2 as SMNVEV (reference sequence). The CDR3 loop reads CASSLGGREAFF. CDR3 in DNA: TGTGCCAGCAGTTTAGGAGGACGGGAAGCTTTCTTT.

The rearrangement links TRBV9 to TRBJ1-2, with TRBD1 identical over 7 bases. The CDR3 consists of 18 residues. Trimming removed 4 bases from V and 2 bases from J; junction bases left unmatched: 17. Germline lookup yields CDR1 SGDLS and CDR2 YYNGEE. In nucleotides, the CDR3 is TGTGCCAGCAGCTTCGAAAGAGGGGGCGCGAGGGTGAACTATGGCTACACCTTC. Its translation: CASSFERGGARVNYGYTF.

In its sample, this clone was seen once. The rearrangement uses TRBV2 and TRBJ2-2; TRBD2 matches at 10 bases. CDR1 is SNHLY, CDR2 FYNNEI, per germline. J gave up 6 bases and V 8 bases, and 18 bases lay outside the gene matches. CDR3 size: 18 residues. CDR3 sequence: CASVLLAGLVGASGELFF. In DNA form, the CDR3 reads TGTGCCAGCGTTTTACTAGCGGGACTGGTTGGGGCATCCGGGGAGCTGTTTTTT.

The CDR3 reads CASSLRGGTTAEAFF. The CDR3 DNA sequence: TGTGCCAGCAGCTTACGCGGAGGGACGACCGCTGAAGCTTTCTTT. The chain couples TRBV11-2 to TRBJ1-1; D is perhaps TRBD1 (5 bases). The germline CDR1 and CDR2 sequences are SGHAT and FQNNGV. The V and J ends lost 2 bases and 6 bases respectively, with 16 bases between them. This CDR3 is 15 amino acids long.

This rearrangement joins TRBV27 to TRBJ1-1; tentative D call: TRBD1 (5 bases). CDR1 MNHEY and CDR2 SMNVEV come from the germline V gene (reference sequence). The CDR3 extends over 14 amino acids. V was shortened by 2 bases and J by 9 bases, with 16 bases between the two germline ends. As DNA, the CDR3 is TGTGCCAGCAGTTTAGTGGGGGGTTACATCCAAGCTTTCTTT. Translation: CASSLVGGYIQAFF.